A selection of T cell receptor beta chains follows, all from one sample in a study of blood T cell repertoires in COVID-19. This table comes from immunoSEQ multiplex PCR, and its TCRdb copy is limited to in-frame clones, with some not included. Of 150,000 or so clones in the sample, more than 85% were seen once. Material for sequencing was PBMCs or T cells enriched from blood (not recorded which). All receptors derive from a human donor with acute COVID-19. The donor label of this sample is uncertain. Each CDR3 is given with its conserved first and last residue. A D gene is named only where the DNA matches it firmly. Only some rows state a clone size, as once, few, many or a class for expanded clones.

TRBV12-3/TRBV12-4,.,.,TRBJ1-1,CASSTRLTVRAFF,TGTGCCAGCAGTACTCGGTTGACAGTGCGGGCTTTCTTT
TRBV5-1,.,.,TRBJ2-2,CASRSTNTGELFF,TGCGCCAGCCGGTCTACGAACACCGGGGAGCTGTTTTTT
TRBV7-9,.,.,TRBJ1-1,CASSSQGGDTEAFF,TGTGCCAGCAGCTCCCAGGGAGGGGACACTGAAGCTTTCTTT
TRBV5-5,TRBD1,few,TRBJ2-7,CASSLDRGTYEQYF,TGTGCCAGCAGCTTGGACAGGGGGACCTACGAGCAGTACTTC
TRBV19,.,once,TRBJ1-1,CASSIGLINTEAFF,TGTGCCAGTAGTATCGGTCTGATAAACACTGAAGCTTTCTTT
TRBV7-9,.,.,TRBJ1-1,CASSSSVNTEAFF,TGTGCCAGCAGTAGCAGTGTGAACACTGAAGCTTTCTTT
TRBV18,.,.,TRBJ2-7,CASSPGQGPSYEQYF,TGTGCCAGCTCACCAGGGCAGGGTCCCTCCTACGAGCAGTACTTC
TRBV6-2/TRBV6-3,TRBD2,.,TRBJ2-3,CASSYSSGGASDTQYF,TGTGCCAGCAGTTACTCGTCCGGGGGGGCGTCAGATACGCAGTATTTT
TRBV7-2,TRBD2,few,TRBJ2-3,CASSSPPGGITDTQYF,TGTGCCAGCAGCTCCCCGCCGGGGGGTATCACAGATACGCAGTATTTT
TRBV5-4,.,once,TRBJ2-1,CASSFFRGSYNEQFF,TGTGCCAGCAGCTTTTTCAGGGGATCCTACAATGAGCAGTTCTTC
TRBV3-1/TRBV3-2,.,.,TRBJ1-6,CASSQGAGWTPLHF,TGTGCCAGCAGCCAAGGCGCAGGGTGGACACCCCTCCACTTT
TRBV5-1,.,.,TRBJ1-4,CASCRQPGEKLFF,TGCGCCAGCTGCCGACAGCCGGGGGAGAAACTGTTTTTT
TRBV19,.,.,TRBJ1-1,CASSIRGTNTEAFF,TGTGCCAGTAGTATACGGGGAACGAACACTGAAGCTTTCTTT
TRBV6-4,TRBD2,.,TRBJ2-1,CASSVNSGGPYNEQFF,TGTGCCAGCAGTGTCAATAGCGGGGGGCCGTACAATGAGCAGTTCTTC
TRBV10-1,TRBD1,.,TRBJ2-3,CASSEGPGQGVGGVTDTQYF,TGCGCCAGCAGTGAGGGGCCGGGACAGGGAGTCGGTGGGGTAACAGATACGCAGTATTTT
TRBV6-1,.,few,TRBJ1-2,CASSEDGVDYGYTF,TGTGCCAGCAGTGAAGACGGGGTTGACTATGGCTACACCTTC
TRBV4-2,TRBD2,.,TRBJ2-5,CASSQVRRGQETQYF,TGTGCCAGCAGCCAAGTTCGGCGGGGGCAAGAGACCCAGTACTTC
TRBV7-8,.,.,TRBJ1-3,CASTPRGGNTIYF,TGTGCCAGCACCCCAAGAGGGGGAAACACCATATATTTT
TRBV5-1,.,.,TRBJ2-3,CASSLVPGYTDTQYF,TGCGCCAGCAGCTTGGTTCCGGGTTACACAGATACGCAGTATTTT
TRBV10-3,.,once,TRBJ2-1,CAISESSDEQFF,TGTGCCATCAGTGAGTCCAGCGATGAGCAGTTCTTC
TRBV19,.,.,TRBJ1-4,CASGHSGATNEKLFF,TGTGCCAGTGGCCATTCAGGGGCAACTAATGAAAAACTGTTTTTT
TRBV10-2,.,.,TRBJ1-1,CASSDRLGGTEAFF,TGCGCCAGCAGTGACCGGCTCGGCGGAACTGAAGCTTTCTTT